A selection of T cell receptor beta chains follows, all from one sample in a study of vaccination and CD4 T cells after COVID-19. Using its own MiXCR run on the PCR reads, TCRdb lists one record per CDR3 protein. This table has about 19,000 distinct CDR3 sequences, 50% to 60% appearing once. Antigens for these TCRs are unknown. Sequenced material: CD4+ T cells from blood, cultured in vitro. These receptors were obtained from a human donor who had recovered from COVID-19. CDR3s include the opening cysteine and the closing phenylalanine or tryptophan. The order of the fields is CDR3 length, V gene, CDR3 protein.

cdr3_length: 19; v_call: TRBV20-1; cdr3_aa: CSARDPGSSTVLWGYGYTF
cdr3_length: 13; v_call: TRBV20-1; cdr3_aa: CSARDWGAETQYF
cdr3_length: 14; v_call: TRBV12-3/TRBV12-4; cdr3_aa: CASSFQATNTEAFF
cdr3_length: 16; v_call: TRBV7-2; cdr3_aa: CASSRRGLAGGYEQFF
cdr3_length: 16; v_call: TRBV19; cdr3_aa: CASSIQAGVHTDTQYF
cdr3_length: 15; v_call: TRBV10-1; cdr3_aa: CASSDEGAPYNEQFF
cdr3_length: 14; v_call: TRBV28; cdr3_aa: CASSRGQGTGGYTF
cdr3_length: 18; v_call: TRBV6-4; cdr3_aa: CASSEISGDPIGTGELFF
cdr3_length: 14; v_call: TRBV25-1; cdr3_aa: CASSDQRIHNEQFF
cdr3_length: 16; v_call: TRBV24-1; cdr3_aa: CATSPQEGMGGNEQFF
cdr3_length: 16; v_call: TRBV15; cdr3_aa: CATRHRRETLENTIYF
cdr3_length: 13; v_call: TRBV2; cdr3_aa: CASSELQGSGYTF
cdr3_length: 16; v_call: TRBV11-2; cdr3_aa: CASSPMALAGGGEQFF
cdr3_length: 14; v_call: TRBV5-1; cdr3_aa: CASSQGQGENEQYF
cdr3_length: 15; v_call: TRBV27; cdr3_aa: CASSLSSGYTGELFF
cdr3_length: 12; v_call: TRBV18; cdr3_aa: CASSRPAETQYF
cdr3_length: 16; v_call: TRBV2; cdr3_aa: CASRKGLSAGNTEAFF
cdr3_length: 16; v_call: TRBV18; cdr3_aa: CASSPGTSGRDNEQFF
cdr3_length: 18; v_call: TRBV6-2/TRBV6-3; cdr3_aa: CASSYANPGPSKTDTQYF
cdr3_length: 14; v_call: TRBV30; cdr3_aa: CACLGGQATGELFF
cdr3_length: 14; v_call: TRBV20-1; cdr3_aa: CSAPRTGGRETQYF
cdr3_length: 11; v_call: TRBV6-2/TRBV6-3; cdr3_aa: CAGGYAETQYF
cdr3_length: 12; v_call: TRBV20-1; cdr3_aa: CSARDGGYEQYF
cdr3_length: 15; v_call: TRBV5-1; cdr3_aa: CASSLRGGDTGELFF
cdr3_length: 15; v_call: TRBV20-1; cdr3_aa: CSAPRGTSGFYEQYF
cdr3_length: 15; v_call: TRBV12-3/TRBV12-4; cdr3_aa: CASSYGRRNTGELFF
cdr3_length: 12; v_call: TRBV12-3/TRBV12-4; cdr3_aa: CASTLRGETQYF
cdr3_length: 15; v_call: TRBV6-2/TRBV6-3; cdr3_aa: CASRGQGAVNTEAFF
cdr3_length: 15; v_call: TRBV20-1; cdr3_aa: CSAHRLAGNTGELFF
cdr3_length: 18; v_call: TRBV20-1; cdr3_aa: CSARIVGQGNSYNSPLHF
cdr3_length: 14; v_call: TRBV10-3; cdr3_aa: CAISLGVSTDTQYF
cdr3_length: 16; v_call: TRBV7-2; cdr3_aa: CASSPRLQPGTDTQYF
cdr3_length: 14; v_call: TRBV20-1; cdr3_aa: CSARDWVGSTGLHF
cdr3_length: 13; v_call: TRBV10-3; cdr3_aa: CAISTTEDSPLHF
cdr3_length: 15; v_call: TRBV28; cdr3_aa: CASSSYRDSPYGYTF
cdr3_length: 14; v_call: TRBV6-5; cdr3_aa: CASSYPHWGGEQYF
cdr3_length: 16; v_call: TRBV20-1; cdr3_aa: CSATLGTGKGASGYTF
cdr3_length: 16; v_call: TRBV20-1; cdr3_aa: CSASPPLGLPGTEAFF